The subject of this entry is one T cell receptor beta chain. Its cognate antigen is unknown. The V end lost 7 bases, the J end lost 7 bases, and 11 bases lay between the germline ends. Per the germline V gene, CDR1 is MNHEY and CDR2 is SVGAGI. The length of the CDR3 is 11 residues. Sequenced by immunoSEQ multiplex PCR; TCRdb stores in-frame clones only, minus some. Of more than 80,000 clones listed, about 91% are singletons. This entry is derived from a study of T cell responses to AZD1222 COVID-19 vaccine. Broader study findings: Spike-specific TCR breadth and depth went up after people got two AZD1222 doses.

This material consisted of peripheral blood, taken on day 0 of MenACWY control vaccination. V is TRBV6-5 and J is TRBJ2-7, with unresolved D. This clonotype was obtained from an adult in good health. The CDR3 reads CASTQYGEQYF. The CDR3 coding sequence is TGTGCCAGCACCCAATACGGAGAGCAGTACTTC.